These 14 T cell receptor beta chains originate from one sample sequenced in a study of identical twins. TCRdb called the 5' RACE reads again in MiXCR, with one record for every CDR3 protein. The sample contains more than 200,000 distinct CDR3 sequences, over 13% of which appear only once. The sequencing sample was made of memory (CD45RO+) T cells sorted from blood. Source of these receptors: a woman aged 18-35 years in good health.

V gene TRBV3-1 combines with J gene TRBJ1-1, with a possible D match to TRBD1 (5 bases). V shed 4 bases and J shed 7 bases, with 16 bases lying between them. The CDR3 runs 14 residues. Looked up from germline, CDR1 is LGHDT and CDR2 is YNNKEL (reference sequence). The CDR3 DNA is TGTGCCAGCAGCCCATCCTGGGGGGGTGGTGAAGCTTTCTTT. As protein: CASSPSWGGGEAFF.

The chain employs TRBV20-1 and TRBJ2-3; no reliable D call. This CDR3 contains 12 residues. Germline V lookup: CDR1 DFQATT, CDR2 SNEGSKA (reference sequence). V shed 1 base and J shed 3 bases, with 5 bases lying between them. This chain's CDR3 is CSARVTTDTQYF. The CDR3, as DNA: TGCAGTGCTAGAGTCACGACAGATACGCAGTATTTT.

The chain uses TRBV29-1 and TRBJ1-1; weak D call: TRBD1 (6 bases). Per germline, CDR1 SQVTM and CDR2 ANQGSEA. Between the trimmed V and J ends, which lost 1 base and 4 bases, there was a span of 13 bases. The CDR3 totals 14 residues. CDR3 amino acids: CSVEGGRGVTEAFF. DNA of the CDR3: TGCAGCGTTGAAGGAGGCAGGGGAGTCACTGAAGCTTTCTTT.

This chain uses TRBV10-3 with TRBJ1-1; D possibly corresponds to TRBD1 (6 bases). The CDR3 extends over 11 amino acids. Germline V gene lookup returns CDR1 ENHRY and CDR2 SYGVKD. For the CDR3, the DNA is TGTGCGATAAGGGGGACAACTGAAGCTTTCTTT. Its protein is CAIRGTTEAFF.

This clonotype has more than one count but fewer than ten. The V call is TRBV4-3, the J call TRBJ1-1; TRBD1 might be the D (5 bases). The CDR3 totals 16 residues. Germline-derived CDR1 and CDR2 are LGHNA and YSLEER. Trimming took off 2 bases at V and 3 bases at J, with 16 bases between the two ends. This CDR3 is CASSQSPQGVDTEAFF. The CDR3 DNA is TGCGCCAGCAGCCAAAGTCCCCAGGGTGTCGACACTGAAGCTTTCTTT.

Ten or more counts support this clonotype. The chain couples TRBV6-5 to TRBJ2-3; D uncertain. This CDR3 contains 11 residues. Per germline, CDR1 MNHEY and CDR2 SVGAGI. Deletions cut 5 bases from V and 6 bases from J, with 6 bases between. The CDR3 reads CASSNVDTQYF. The CDR3, as DNA: TGTGCCAGCAGTAATGTCGATACGCAGTATTTT.

This sequence joins TRBV29-1 and TRBJ2-3; the match to TRBD1 covers 7 bases. Germline assignment: CDR1 SQVTM and CDR2 ANQGSEA. V was pared by 6 bases and J by 2 bases, with 5 bases of the junction left unmatched. CDR3 length equals 13 residues. In nucleotides, the CDR3 is TGCAGCGTCCGACAGGGTAACACAGATACGCAGTATTTT. Amino acid sequence: CSVRQGNTDTQYF.

V and J are TRBV20-1 and TRBJ2-5; a weak D match, TRBD1 (5 bases). V lost 5 bases to trimming and J lost 3 bases, with 13 bases between them. Germline V gene data show CDR1 as DFQATT and CDR2 as SNEGSKA (reference sequence). The CDR3 is 13 residues long. The CDR3 DNA is TGCAGTGCTGAAAGGACGGACAAAGAGACCCAGTACTTC. This codes for CSAERTDKETQYF.

This clonotype came up a few times. J is TRBJ2-5 and V is TRBV7-8; D possibly corresponds to TRBD2 (5 bases). Germline V gene lookup returns CDR1 SGHVS and CDR2 FQNEAQ. CDR3 size: 17 residues. V lost 0 bases to trimming and J lost 4 bases, with 18 bases between them. CDR3 bases: TGTGCCAGCAGCTTAGCCCAGCTCCAAAGGGCGGGAGAGACCCAGTACTTC. This translates into CASSLAQLQRAGETQYF.

This clonotype has at least ten counts. This chain joins TRBV6-4 and TRBJ1-4; 8 bases are a match to TRBD1. Per germline, CDR1 MRHNA and CDR2 SNTAGT. This CDR3 comprises 15 residues. The ends lost 5 bases at V and 5 bases at J; junction bases unmatched: 7. This CDR3 reads CASSPGTGSNEKLFF. CDR3 sequence (DNA): TGTGCCAGCAGTCCCGGGACAGGTTCCAATGAAAAACTGTTTTTT.

CDR3 region: CSGELAFSNEQFF. CDR3 in DNA: TGCAGTGGGGAACTAGCGTTTAGCAATGAGCAGTTCTTC. The chain recombines TRBV20-1 with TRBJ2-1, with 7 positions matching TRBD2. There are 13 residues in the CDR3. Germline trimming cut 7 bases from V and 6 bases from J; bases unmatched to any gene: 9. The germline CDR1 and CDR2 sequences are DFQATT and SNEGSKA (reference sequence).

This clonotype was seen at least ten times. V usage is TRBV5-1 and J usage is TRBJ2-1; D is uncertain. The CDR3 totals 12 residues. Trimming removed 4 bases from V and 5 bases from J, with 7 bases in between. Germline V gives CDR1 SGHRS, CDR2 YFSETQ. The CDR3 coding sequence is TGCGCCAGCAGCCATCTAAACAATGAGCAGTTCTTC. Translated, it gives CASSHLNNEQFF.

The V gene is TRBV30, the J gene TRBJ2-7; 7 bases are a match to TRBD1. The trim removed 3 bases at V and 4 bases at J, leaving 12 bases unmatched. CDR1 is GTSNPN and CDR2 is SVGIG in the germline V gene (reference sequence). CDR3 length equals 15 residues. CDR3 sequence (DNA): TGTGCCTGGAGCGACCCCGGGGACAGAGATTACGAGCAGTACTTC. Amino acids: CAWSDPGDRDYEQYF.

This chain joins TRBV7-9 and TRBJ2-7; 7 nucleotides agree with TRBD1. The trim removed 1 base at V and 5 bases at J, leaving 2 bases unmatched. Germline lookup yields CDR1 SEHNR and CDR2 FQNEAQ (reference sequence). The CDR3 has 13 amino acids. The CDR3 DNA reads TGTGCCAGCAGCTTAGAAGGGGGCAACGAGCAGTACTTC. It codes for CASSLEGGNEQYF.